Following are 17 T cell receptor beta chains from one sample sequenced in a study of cytomegalovirus exposure and HLA in healthy donors. Sequenced by immunoSEQ multiplex PCR; TCRdb stores in-frame clones only, minus some. The data hold about 250,000 clones, with around nine tenths observed a single time. The sample comprised PBMCs. The receptor source for this set is a man between 18 and 29 years old in good health and CMV-seronegative.

This chain uses TRBV29-1 with TRBJ2-5; 7 bases fit TRBD1. Germline-derived CDR1 and CDR2 are SQVTM and ANQGSEA. Trimming at V came to 5 bases and at J to 5 bases, leaving 8 bases not matched to a gene. The CDR3 loop spans 13 amino acids. The CDR3 protein is CSVNRGNGETQYF. The CDR3 DNA sequence: TGCAGCGTTAACAGGGGCAACGGGGAGACCCAGTACTTC.

V and J are TRBV28 and TRBJ2-3; 8 positions agree with TRBD2. Per germline, CDR1 MDHEN and CDR2 SYDVKM. The trim removed 1 base at V and 5 bases at J, leaving 5 bases unmatched. The CDR3 totals 15 residues. CDR3 coding DNA: TGTGCCAGCAGTTTATTGGACCGGGGGGGAGATACGCAGTATTTT. Protein product: CASSLLDRGGDTQYF.

The chain couples TRBV4-3 to TRBJ2-1; D might be TRBD1 (6 bases). Per germline, CDR1 LGHNA and CDR2 YSLEER. This CDR3 region has 13 residues. Trimming took off 2 bases at V and 5 bases at J, with 7 bases between the two ends. CDR3 DNA: TGCGCCAGCAGCCAACACAGGGACAATGAGCAGTTCTTC. Translating gives CASSQHRDNEQFF.

V is TRBV14 and J is TRBJ2-6; TRBD1 aligns across 9 bases. V shed 4 bases and J 1 base; nucleotides not matched to a gene: 2. There are 16 residues in the CDR3. Germline loops: CDR1 SGHDN, CDR2 FVKESK. The CDR3 protein is CASSRGQGSGANVLTF. In DNA form, the CDR3 reads TGTGCCAGCAGCCGGGGACAGGGTTCTGGGGCCAACGTCCTGACTTTC.

This clone appeared a single time. This chain uses TRBV13 with TRBJ1-2; possible D gene TRBD1, 6 bases. The CDR3 extends over 13 amino acids. The ends were cut back, 5 bases at V and 8 bases at J, with 15 bases in the middle. From germline, CDR1 is PRHDT and CDR2 FYEKMQ (reference sequence). The CDR3 nucleotides are TGTGCCAGCAGCCAGCGGACAGCCGCGGGCTACACCTTC. It yields the protein CASSQRTAAGYTF.

This clone was picked up a small number of times. The chain joins TRBV4-3 to TRBJ2-6; D may be TRBD2 (5 bases). CDR3 length equals 17 residues. V lost 1 base and J 1 base, leaving 11 bases between the germline ends. Germline-derived CDR1 and CDR2 are LGHNA and YSLEER. The CDR3 here is CASSQGGLYSGANVLTF. Here the CDR3 DNA reads TGCGCCAGCAGCCAAGGAGGGTTATATTCTGGGGCCAACGTCCTGACTTTC.

This clone was counted only a few times. The rearrangement uses TRBV12-5 and TRBJ1-3; TRBD1 agrees at 9 bases. CDR1 is LGHNT, CDR2 FRNRAP, per germline. This CDR3 is 17 amino acids long. The trim removed 1 base at V and 0 bases at J, leaving 4 bases unmatched. In DNA form, the CDR3 reads TGTGCTAGTGGTTTGGATCGGACAGGGGACTCTGGAAACACCATATATTTT. Encoded protein: CASGLDRTGDSGNTIYF.

The V call is TRBV4-3, the J call TRBJ2-5, with 8 bases fitting TRBD1. CDR3 length: 15 residues. Germline V gene sequence: CDR1 LGHNA, CDR2 YSLEER. Trimming at V came to 2 bases and at J to 2 bases, leaving 4 bases not matched to a gene. CDR3 protein: CASSQRTGTQETQYF. As DNA, the CDR3 is TGCGCCAGCAGCCAAAGGACAGGGACTCAAGAGACCCAGTACTTC.

The V and J genes are TRBV14 and TRBJ1-4; D gene unclear. V was trimmed by 4 bases and J by 7 bases, leaving 13 bases between them. The CDR3 has 14 amino acids. Germline V lookup: CDR1 SGHDN, CDR2 FVKESK. The CDR3 spells CASSLSYGSEKLFF. The CDR3 DNA reads as TGTGCCAGCAGCCTCAGCTACGGGAGTGAAAAACTGTTTTTT.

This clone was counted once. V is TRBV6-1 and J is TRBJ2-2; TRBD2 is a possible D gene (5 bases). The CDR3 sequence is 13 residues long. The V gene's germline CDR1 is MNHNS and CDR2 SASEGT. Trimming pared 6 bases from V and 2 bases from J, leaving 7 bases between. The CDR3 DNA sequence: TGTGCCAGCAGCGGGGAAAACACCGGGGAGCTGTTTTTT. It is translated as CASSGENTGELFF.

The V call is TRBV10-1, the J call TRBJ2-2; 7 nucleotides agree with TRBD1. Germline CDR1 and CDR2: WNHNN and SYGVQD (reference sequence). Trimming cost V 4 bases and J 7 bases; bases outside gene matches: 6. This CDR3 is built from 14 residues. Written as DNA, the CDR3 is TGCGCCAGCAGTGTGGACAGGAGAGTCGGGGAGCTGTTTTTT. The encoded protein is CASSVDRRVGELFF.

The chain has TRBV6-5 and TRBJ1-1; possible D gene TRBD1, 5 bases. V was trimmed by 6 bases and J by 1 base, leaving 9 bases between them. Germline lookup yields CDR1 MNHEY and CDR2 SVGAGI. The CDR3 spans 13 residues. The CDR3 here is CASRPGPNTEAFF. Here the CDR3 DNA reads TGTGCCAGCAGACCAGGGCCGAACACTGAAGCTTTCTTT.

The chain links TRBV7-2 to TRBJ2-7; unclear D gene. The germline V gene encodes CDR1 SGHTA and CDR2 FQGNSA. Trimming cost V 1 base and J 5 bases, with 9 bases left between them. The CDR3 length is 13 residues. The CDR3 loop is CASSLEVADEQYF. The CDR3 DNA follows: TGTGCCAGCAGCTTAGAGGTGGCGGACGAGCAGTACTTC.

CDR3 region: CASSPQGVGETQYF. The DNA for the CDR3 is TGCGCCAGCAGCCCGCAAGGGGTAGGGGAGACCCAGTACTTC. The chain links TRBV5-1 to TRBJ2-5; D perhaps matches TRBD1 (5 bases). The V end lost 4 bases, the J end lost 5 bases, and 15 bases lay between the germline ends. Germline CDR1 is SGHRS and CDR2 is YFSETQ. The CDR3 length is 14 residues. Based on the CDR3 plus reference TRBV5-1 and TRBJ2-5, the full variable domain is KAGVTQTPRYLIKTRGQQVTLSCSPISGHRSVSWYQQTPGQGLQFLFEYFSETQRNKGNFPGRFSGRQFSNSRSEMNVSTLELGDSALYLCASSPQGVGETQYFGPGTRLLVL.

The genes are TRBV29-1 and TRBJ2-7, with a possible D match to TRBD2 (6 bases). Trimming pared 0 bases from V and 3 bases from J, leaving 12 bases between. CDR1 and CDR2 (germline): SQVTM, ANQGSEA. The CDR3 is made up of 14 amino acids. CDR3 in DNA: TGCAGCGTTGAAGATCCGGATAGCGGCTACGAGCAGTACTTC. It codes for CSVEDPDSGYEQYF.

In this sample, this clone turned up once. The chain recombines TRBV11-3 with TRBJ2-1; tentatively, D is TRBD2 (7 bases). The V end lost 5 bases, the J end lost 2 bases, and 13 bases lay between the germline ends. The germline gives CDR1 SGHNT, CDR2 YENEEA. The CDR3 has 15 residues. Here the CDR3 DNA reads TGTGCCAGCAGCCCCCAAGGGGGGGCCTACAATGAGCAGTTCTTC. It specifies CASSPQGGAYNEQFF.

This sequence joins TRBV5-4 and TRBJ2-7, with D maybe TRBD1 (6 bases). CDR3 length equals 15 residues. In germline, CDR1 is SGHNT, CDR2 YYREEE (reference sequence). V was clipped by 7 bases and J by 1 base, with 18 bases between them. DNA of the CDR3: TGTGCCAGCCAGCTGGGGGACATTCGATCCTACGAGCAGTACTTC. Protein: CASQLGDIRSYEQYF.